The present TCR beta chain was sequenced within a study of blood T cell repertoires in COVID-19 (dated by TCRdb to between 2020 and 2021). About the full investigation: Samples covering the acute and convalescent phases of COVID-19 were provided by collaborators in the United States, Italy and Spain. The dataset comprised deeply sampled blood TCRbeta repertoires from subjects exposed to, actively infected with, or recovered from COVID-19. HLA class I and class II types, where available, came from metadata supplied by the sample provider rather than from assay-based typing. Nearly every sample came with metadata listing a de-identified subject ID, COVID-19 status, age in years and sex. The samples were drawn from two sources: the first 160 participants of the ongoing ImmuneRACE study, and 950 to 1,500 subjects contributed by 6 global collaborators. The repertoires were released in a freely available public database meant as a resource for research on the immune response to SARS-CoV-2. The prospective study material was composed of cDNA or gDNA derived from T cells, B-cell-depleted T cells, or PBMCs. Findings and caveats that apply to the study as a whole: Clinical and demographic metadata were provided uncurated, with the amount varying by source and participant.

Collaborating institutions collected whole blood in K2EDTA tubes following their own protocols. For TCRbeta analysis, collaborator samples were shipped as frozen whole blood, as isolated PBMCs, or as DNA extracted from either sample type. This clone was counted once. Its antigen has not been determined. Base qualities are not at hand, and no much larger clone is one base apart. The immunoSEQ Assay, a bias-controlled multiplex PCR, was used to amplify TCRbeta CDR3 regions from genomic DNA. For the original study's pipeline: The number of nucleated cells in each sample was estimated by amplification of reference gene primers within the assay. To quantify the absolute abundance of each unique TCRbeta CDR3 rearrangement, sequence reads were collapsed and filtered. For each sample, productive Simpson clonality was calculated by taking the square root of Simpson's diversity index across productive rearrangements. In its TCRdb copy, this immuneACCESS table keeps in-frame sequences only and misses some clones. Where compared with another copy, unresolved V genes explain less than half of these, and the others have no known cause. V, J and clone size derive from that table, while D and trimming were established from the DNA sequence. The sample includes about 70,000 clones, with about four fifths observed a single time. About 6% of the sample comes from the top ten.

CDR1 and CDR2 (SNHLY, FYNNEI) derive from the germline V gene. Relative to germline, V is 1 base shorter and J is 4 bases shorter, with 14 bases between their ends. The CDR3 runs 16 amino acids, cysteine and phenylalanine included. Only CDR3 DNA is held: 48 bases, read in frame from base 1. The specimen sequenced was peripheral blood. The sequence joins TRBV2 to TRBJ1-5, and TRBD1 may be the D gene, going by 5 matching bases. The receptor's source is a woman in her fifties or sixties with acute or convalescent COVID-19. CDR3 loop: CASSEGGLRGNQPQHF. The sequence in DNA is TGTGCCAGCAGTGAAGGGGGACTGCGGGGGAATCAGCCCCAGCATTTT.